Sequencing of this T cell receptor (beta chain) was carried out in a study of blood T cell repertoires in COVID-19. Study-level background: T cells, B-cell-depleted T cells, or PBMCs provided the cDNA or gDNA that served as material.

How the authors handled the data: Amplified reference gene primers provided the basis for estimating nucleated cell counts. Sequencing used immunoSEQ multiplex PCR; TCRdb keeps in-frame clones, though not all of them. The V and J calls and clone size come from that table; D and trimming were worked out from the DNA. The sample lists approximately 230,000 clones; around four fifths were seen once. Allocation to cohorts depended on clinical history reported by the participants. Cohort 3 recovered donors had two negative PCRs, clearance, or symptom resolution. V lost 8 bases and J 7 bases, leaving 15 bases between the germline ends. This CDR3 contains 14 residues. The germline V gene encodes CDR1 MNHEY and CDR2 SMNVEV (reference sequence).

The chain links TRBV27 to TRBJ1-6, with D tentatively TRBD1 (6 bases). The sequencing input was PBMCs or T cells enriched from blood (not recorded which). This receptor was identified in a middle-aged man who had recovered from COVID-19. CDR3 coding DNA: TGTGCCAGCGGAGACAGGACGGCCAATTCACCCCTCCACTTT. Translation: CASGDRTANSPLHF.